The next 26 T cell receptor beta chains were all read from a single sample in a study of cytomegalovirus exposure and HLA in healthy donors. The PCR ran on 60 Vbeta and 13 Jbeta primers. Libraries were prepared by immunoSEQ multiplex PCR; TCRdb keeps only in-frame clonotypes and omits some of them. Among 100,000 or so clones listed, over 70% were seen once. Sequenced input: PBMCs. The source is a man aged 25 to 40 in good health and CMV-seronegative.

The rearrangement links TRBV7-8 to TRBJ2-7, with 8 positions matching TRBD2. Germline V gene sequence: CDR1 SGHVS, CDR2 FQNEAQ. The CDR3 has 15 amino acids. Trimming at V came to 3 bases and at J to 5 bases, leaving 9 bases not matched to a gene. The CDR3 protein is CASSFPGERENEQYF. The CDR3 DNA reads TGTGCCAGCAGCTTTCCGGGGGAGCGGGAGAACGAGCAGTACTTC.

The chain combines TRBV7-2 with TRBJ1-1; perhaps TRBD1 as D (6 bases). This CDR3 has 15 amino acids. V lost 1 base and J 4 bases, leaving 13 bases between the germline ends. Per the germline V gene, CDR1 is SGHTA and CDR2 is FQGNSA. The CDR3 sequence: CASSLGYGGRTEAFF. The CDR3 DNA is TGTGCCAGCAGCTTAGGTTACGGGGGGCGCACTGAAGCTTTCTTT.

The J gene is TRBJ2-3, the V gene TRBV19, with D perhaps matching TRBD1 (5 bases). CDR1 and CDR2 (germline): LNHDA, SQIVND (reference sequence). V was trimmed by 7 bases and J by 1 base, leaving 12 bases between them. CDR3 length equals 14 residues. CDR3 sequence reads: CASKFWGGTDTQYF. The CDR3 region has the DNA TGTGCCAGTAAGTTCTGGGGCGGCACAGATACGCAGTATTTT.

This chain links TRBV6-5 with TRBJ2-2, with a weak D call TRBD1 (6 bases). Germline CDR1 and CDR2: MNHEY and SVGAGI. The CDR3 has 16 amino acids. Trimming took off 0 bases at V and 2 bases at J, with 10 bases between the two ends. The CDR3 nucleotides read TGTGCCAGCAGTTACTCGATGGGGGCAAACACCGGGGAGCTGTTTTTT. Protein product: CASSYSMGANTGELFF.

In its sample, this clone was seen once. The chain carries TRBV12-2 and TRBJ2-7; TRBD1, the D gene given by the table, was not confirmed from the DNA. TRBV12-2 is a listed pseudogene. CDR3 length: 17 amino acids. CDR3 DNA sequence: TGTGCAAGTCGCTTAATAAGGCAGGGTAACTACTACTACGAGCAGTACTTC. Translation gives CASRLIRQGNYYYEQYF.

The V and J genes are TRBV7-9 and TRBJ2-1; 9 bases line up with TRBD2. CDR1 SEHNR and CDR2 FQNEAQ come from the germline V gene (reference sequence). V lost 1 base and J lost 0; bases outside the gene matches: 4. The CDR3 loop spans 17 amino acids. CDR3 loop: CASSLGLAGPSYNEQFF. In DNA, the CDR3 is TGTGCCAGCAGCTTAGGGCTAGCGGGACCCTCCTACAATGAGCAGTTCTTC.

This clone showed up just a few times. The CDR3 loop reads CASSRGDETQYF. The CDR3 nucleotides are TGTGCCAGCTCCAGGGGCGATGAGACCCAGTACTTC. The V gene is TRBV13, the J gene TRBJ2-5, with D tentatively TRBD1 (6 bases). This CDR3 has 12 amino acids. Germline lookup yields CDR1 PRHDT and CDR2 FYEKMQ (reference sequence). Trimming took 8 bases from V and 5 from J, leaving 12 bases between them.

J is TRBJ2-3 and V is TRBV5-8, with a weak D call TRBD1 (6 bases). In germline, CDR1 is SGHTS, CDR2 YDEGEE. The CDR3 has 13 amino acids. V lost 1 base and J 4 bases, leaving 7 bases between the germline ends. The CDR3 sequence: CASSLYRADTQYF. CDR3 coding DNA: TGTGCCAGCAGCTTGTACAGGGCAGATACGCAGTATTTT.

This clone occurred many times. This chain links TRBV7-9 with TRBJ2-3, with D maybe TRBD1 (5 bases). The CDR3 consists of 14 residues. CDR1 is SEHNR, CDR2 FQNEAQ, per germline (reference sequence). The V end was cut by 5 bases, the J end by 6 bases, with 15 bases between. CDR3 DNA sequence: TGTGCCAGCAGCCTGGTCCGGACAACTGATACGCAGTATTTT. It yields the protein CASSLVRTTDTQYF.

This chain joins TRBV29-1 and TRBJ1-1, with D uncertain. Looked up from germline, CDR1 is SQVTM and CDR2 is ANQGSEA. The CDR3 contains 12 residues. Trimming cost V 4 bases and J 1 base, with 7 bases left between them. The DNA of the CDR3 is TGCAGCGTTGGCCAGGCGAACACTGAAGCTTTCTTT. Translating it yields CSVGQANTEAFF.

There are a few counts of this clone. The chain's CDR3 is CARDKTNEKLFF. The CDR3, as DNA: TGTGCCAGAGACAAAACTAATGAAAAACTGTTTTTT. This rearrangement joins TRBV28 to TRBJ1-4; D not resolved. V dropped 9 bases and J dropped 1 base, with 6 bases sitting between them. The CDR3 covers 12 residues. The germline gives CDR1 MDHEN, CDR2 SYDVKM.

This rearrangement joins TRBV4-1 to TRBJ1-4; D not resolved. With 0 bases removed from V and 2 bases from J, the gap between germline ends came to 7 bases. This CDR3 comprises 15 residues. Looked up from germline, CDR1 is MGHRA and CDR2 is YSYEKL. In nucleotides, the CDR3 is TGCGCCAGCAGCCAAGATCCGGGGACTAATGAAAAACTGTTTTTT. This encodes CASSQDPGTNEKLFF.

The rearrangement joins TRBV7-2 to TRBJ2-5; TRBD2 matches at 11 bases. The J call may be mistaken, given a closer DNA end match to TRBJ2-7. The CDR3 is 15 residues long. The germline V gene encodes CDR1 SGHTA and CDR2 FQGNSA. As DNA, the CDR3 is TGTGCCAGCAGCCTTAGCGGGGGGGCCTACTACGAGCAGTACTTC. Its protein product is CASSLSGGAYYEQYF.

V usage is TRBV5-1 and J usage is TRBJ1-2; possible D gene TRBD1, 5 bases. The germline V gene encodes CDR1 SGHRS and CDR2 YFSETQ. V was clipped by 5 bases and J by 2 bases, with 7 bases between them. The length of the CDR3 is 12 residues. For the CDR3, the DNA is TGCGCCAGCAGGGCAGGGAACTATGGCTACACCTTC. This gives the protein CASRAGNYGYTF.

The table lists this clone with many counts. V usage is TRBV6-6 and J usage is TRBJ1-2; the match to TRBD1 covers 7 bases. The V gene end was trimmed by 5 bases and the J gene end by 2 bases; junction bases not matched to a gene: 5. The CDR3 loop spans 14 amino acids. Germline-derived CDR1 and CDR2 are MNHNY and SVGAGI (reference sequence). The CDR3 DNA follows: TGTGCCAGCAGTATGGACAGGCAGAACTATGGCTACACCTTC. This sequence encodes CASSMDRQNYGYTF.

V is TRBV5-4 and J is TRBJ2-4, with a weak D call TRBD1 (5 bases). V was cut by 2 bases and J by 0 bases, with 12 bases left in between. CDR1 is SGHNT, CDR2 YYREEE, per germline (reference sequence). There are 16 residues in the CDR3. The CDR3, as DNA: TGTGCCAGCAGCTTAGGGGTAGACGTAGCCAAAAACATTCAGTACTTC. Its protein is CASSLGVDVAKNIQYF.

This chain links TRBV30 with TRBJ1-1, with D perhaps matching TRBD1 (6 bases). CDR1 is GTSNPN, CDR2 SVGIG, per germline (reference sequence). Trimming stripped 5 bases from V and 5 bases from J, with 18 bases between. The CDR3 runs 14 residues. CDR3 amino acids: CAWERGGSGTEAFF. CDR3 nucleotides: TGTGCCTGGGAAAGGGGGGGTTCGGGGACTGAAGCTTTCTTT.

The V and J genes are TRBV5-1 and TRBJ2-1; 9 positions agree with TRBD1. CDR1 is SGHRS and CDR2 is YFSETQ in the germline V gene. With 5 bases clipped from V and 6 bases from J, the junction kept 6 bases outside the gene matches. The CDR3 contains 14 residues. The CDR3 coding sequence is TGCGCCAGCAGTTCGAGACAGGGGGGCAATGAGCAGTTCTTC. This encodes CASSSRQGGNEQFF.

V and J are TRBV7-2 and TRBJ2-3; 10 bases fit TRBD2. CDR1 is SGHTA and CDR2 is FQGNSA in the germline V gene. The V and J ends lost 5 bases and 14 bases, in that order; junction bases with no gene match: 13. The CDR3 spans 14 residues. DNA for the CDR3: TGTGCCAGCAGCGATGGCCCCTTAGCGGGGGGAGGGTATTTT. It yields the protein CASSDGPLAGGGYF.

The CDR3 DNA follows: TGTGCCAGCAGTCCCCTGGACAGAAACCCTGAAGCTTTCTTT. Translation: CASSPLDRNPEAFF. This rearrangement joins TRBV6-5 to TRBJ1-1; the D gene is possibly TRBD1 (6 bases). This CDR3 has 14 residues. V was pared by 5 bases and J by 6 bases, with 16 bases between. Germline CDR1 is MNHEY and CDR2 is SVGAGI.

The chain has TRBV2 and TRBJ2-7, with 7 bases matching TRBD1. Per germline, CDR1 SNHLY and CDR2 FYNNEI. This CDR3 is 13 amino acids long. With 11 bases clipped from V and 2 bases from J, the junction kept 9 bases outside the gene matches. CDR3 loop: CASGETGPYEQYF. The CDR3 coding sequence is TGTGCCTCCGGGGAGACAGGGCCCTACGAGCAGTACTTC.

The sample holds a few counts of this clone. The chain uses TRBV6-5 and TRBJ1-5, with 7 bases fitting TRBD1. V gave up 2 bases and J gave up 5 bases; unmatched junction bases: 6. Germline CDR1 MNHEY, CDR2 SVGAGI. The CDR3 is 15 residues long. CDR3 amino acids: CASSYTTGSDQPQHF. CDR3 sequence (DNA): TGTGCCAGCAGTTACACGACAGGGTCAGATCAGCCCCAGCATTTT.

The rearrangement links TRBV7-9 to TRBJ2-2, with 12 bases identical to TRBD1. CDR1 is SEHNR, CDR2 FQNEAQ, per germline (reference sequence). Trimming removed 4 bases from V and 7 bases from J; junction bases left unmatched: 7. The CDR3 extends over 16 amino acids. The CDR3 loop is CASSSGQGAPDGELFF. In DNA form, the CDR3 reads TGTGCCAGCAGCTCGGGACAGGGGGCGCCCGACGGGGAGCTGTTTTTT.

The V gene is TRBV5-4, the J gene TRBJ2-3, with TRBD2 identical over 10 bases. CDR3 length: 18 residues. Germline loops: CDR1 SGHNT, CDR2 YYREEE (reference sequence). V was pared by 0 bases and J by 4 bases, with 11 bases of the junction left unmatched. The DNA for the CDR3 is TGTGCCAGCAGCTTGGAACCCTTAGCGGGGGGTGGCTCAGATACGCAGTATTTT. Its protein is CASSLEPLAGGGSDTQYF.

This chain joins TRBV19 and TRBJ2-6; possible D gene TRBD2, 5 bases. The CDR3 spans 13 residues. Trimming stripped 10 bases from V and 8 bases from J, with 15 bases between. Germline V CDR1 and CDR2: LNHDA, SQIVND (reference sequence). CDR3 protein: CATSPSSPNVLTF. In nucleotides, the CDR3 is TGTGCCACCTCCCCATCTAGCCCCAACGTCCTGACTTTC.

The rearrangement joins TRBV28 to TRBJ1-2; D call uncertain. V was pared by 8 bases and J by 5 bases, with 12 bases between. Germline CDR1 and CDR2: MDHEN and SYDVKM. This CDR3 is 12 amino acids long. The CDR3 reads CASLTFGYGYTF. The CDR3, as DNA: TGTGCCAGCCTCACCTTCGGGTATGGCTACACCTTC.